This TCR beta chain was sequenced during a study of the immune and genomic landscape of osteosarcoma. Study details: The cohort was enriched for poor-risk osteosarcoma. Findings and caveats of the study: A few cases had one hyperexpanded dominant clone and under 100 clonotypes. Limited clonal expansion was suggested by productive clonality averaging around 0.087, maximum 0.25 to 0.35. No matched normal tissue; external skin and blood data served as benchmarks.

The table came from immunoSEQ multiplex PCR; TCRdb's copy has only in-frame clones and leaves some out. The profile covers approximately 9,400 clones, with approximately 70% appearing a single time and 15% to 20% taken by the ten largest. Germline trimming cut 6 bases from V and 9 bases from J; bases unmatched to any gene: 10. CDR1 is LNHDA, CDR2 SQIVND, per germline (reference sequence). CDR3 length: 14 amino acids. The post-treatment osteosarcoma tumors were primary, local recurrence or metastasis specimens from poor-prognosis patients. Of note for this clone: Antigen specificity is unknown.

The sample taken for sequencing was osteosarcoma tumor tissue from the lung. The J gene is TRBJ2-1, the V gene TRBV19; 8 bases match TRBD2. This receptor was taken from a human donor with osteosarcoma. The CDR3 region is CASRASGGLTEQFF. The CDR3 DNA is TGTGCCAGTAGGGCAAGCGGGGGTTTAACTGAGCAGTTCTTC. The full variable domain, with the rest looked up from reference TRBV19 and TRBJ2-1, is DGGITQSPKYLFRKEGQNVTLSCEQNLNHDAMYWYRQDPGQGLRLIYYSQIVNDFQKGDIAEGYSVSREKKESFPLTVTSAQKNPTAFYLCASRASGGLTEQFFGPGTRLTVL.